The 30 T cell receptor beta chains listed next were all sequenced from one sample in a study of T cells in Graves' hyperthyroidism and ophthalmopathy (dated by TCRdb to the late 2010s). The library was obtained by multiplex PCR. This sample was sequenced with an Illumina HiSeq 2000. The TCR beta CDR3 regions were amplified from the RNA transcripts. A first-round RT-PCR of the TCR CDR3 used the HTBI primer set with the Qiagen OneStep RT-PCR kit. Using fastp at Q25 and MiXCR, TCRdb reprocessed the public reads and kept productive beta chains. Each entry merges the rows of one CDR3 protein and shows their most common DNA and genes. In all, the sample holds 700,000 to 850,000 distinct CDR3 sequences, and 30% to 40% of those were seen once. The ten biggest clones cover around a third of the sample. Sample: blood. Receptors originate from a woman between 35 and 50 years old with Graves' hyperthyroidism.

Ten or more counts support this clonotype. The chain combines TRBV15 with TRBJ1-1; D is unresolved. V dropped 0 bases and J dropped 0 bases, with 5 bases sitting between them. Germline V gene lookup returns CDR1 LNHNV and CDR2 YYDKDF (reference sequence). This CDR3 comprises 14 residues. As DNA, the CDR3 is TGTGCCACCAGCAGAGATCTGGTGAACACTGAAGCTTTCTTT. Protein sequence: CATSRDLVNTEAFF.

The rearrangement links TRBV5-5 to TRBJ1-2; TRBD1 matches 8 bases. The trim removed 2 bases at V and 2 bases at J, leaving 8 bases unmatched. Germline CDR1 and CDR2: SGHKS and YYEKEE (reference sequence). The CDR3 is made up of 16 amino acids. The DNA for the CDR3 is TGTGCCAGCAGCTTAGACGGGACAGGAGCCAACTATGGCTACACCTTC. Protein: CASSLDGTGANYGYTF.

The chain links TRBV7-2 to TRBJ2-3, with D tentatively TRBD2 (6 bases). Trimming took 4 bases from V and 6 from J, leaving 17 bases between them. The CDR3 loop spans 15 amino acids. CDR1 is SGHTA, CDR2 FQGNSA, per germline. The DNA for the CDR3 is TGTGCCAGCAGCTCGATGTACGGGAGTGCGGATACGCAGTATTTT. Translation gives CASSSMYGSADTQYF.

The chain uses TRBV10-3 and TRBJ1-6; 8 bases are shared with TRBD1. CDR1 and CDR2 from the germline V gene are ENHRY and SYGVKD. The CDR3 extends over 17 amino acids. The V segment lost 0 bases and the J segment 6 bases; nucleotides outside the gene matches: 7. CDR3 sequence reads: CAISESGRGRGNSPLHF. CDR3 DNA: TGTGCCATCAGTGAGTCGGGCAGGGGGCGCGGTAATTCACCCCTCCACTTT.

A single count supports this clonotype. The chain joins TRBV25-1 to TRBJ1-4; TRBD1 might be the D (5 bases). The V gene's germline CDR1 is MGHDK and CDR2 SYGVNS. The germline V and J ends were trimmed by 5 bases and 6 bases, with 10 bases remaining between them. There are 13 residues in the CDR3. CDR3 nucleotide sequence: TGTGCCAGCAGTATCGGGGGGGATGAAAAACTGTTTTTT. It encodes CASSIGGDEKLFF. Based on the CDR3 plus reference TRBV25-1 and TRBJ1-4, the full variable domain is EADIYQTPRYLVIGTGKKITLECSQTMGHDKMYWYQQDPGMELHLIHYSYGVNSTEKGDLSSESTVSRIRTEHFPLTLESARPSHTSQYLCASSIGGDEKLFFGSGTQLSVL.

DNA for the CDR3: TGTGCCAGTAGTATGACAGGGGTGATCAATCAGCCCCAGCATTTT. Protein: CASSMTGVINQPQHF. V is TRBV19 and J is TRBJ1-5; 8 bases match TRBD1. V lost 3 bases, J lost 3 bases, and 4 bases stayed unmatched. Germline V gives CDR1 LNHDA, CDR2 SQIVND (reference sequence). The CDR3 is 15 residues long.

This clonotype turned up a few times. This chain uses TRBV30 with TRBJ2-5; a possible D gene is TRBD2 (7 bases). This CDR3 region has 13 residues. V gave up 0 bases and J gave up 5 bases, with 10 bases separating them. Per germline, CDR1 GTSNPN and CDR2 SVGIG (reference sequence). CDR3 region: CAWSVGGDETQYF. The CDR3 coding sequence is TGTGCCTGGAGTGTAGGGGGGGATGAGACCCAGTACTTC.

V and J are TRBV12-3 or TRBV12-4 and TRBJ1-5; unclear D gene. This CDR3 is built from 9 residues. V was trimmed by 5 bases and J by 11 bases, leaving 4 bases between them. In DNA form, the CDR3 reads TGTGCCAGCAGTGGAACCCAGCATTTT. It specifies CASSGTQHF.

The V call is TRBV2, the J call TRBJ1-3, with D possibly TRBD1 on 5 matching bases. Germline values: CDR1 SNHLY, CDR2 FYNNEI. V was shortened by 10 bases and J by 6 bases, with 16 bases between the two germline ends. The CDR3 extends over 13 amino acids. The CDR3 DNA sequence: TGTGCCACCTCAGGGAGGGGTGAAAACACCATATATTTT. Translating gives CATSGRGENTIYF.

This clonotype was picked up a small number of times. The chain links TRBV6-5 to TRBJ2-7, with D possibly matching TRBD2 (5 bases). From germline, CDR1 is MNHEY and CDR2 SVGAGI. This CDR3 is 14 amino acids long. The germline V and J ends were trimmed by 6 bases and 7 bases, with 19 bases remaining between them. The CDR3 DNA reads as TGTGCCAGCAGCCCGGGGTGGGGAGATCGGGAGCAGTACTTC. This translates into CASSPGWGDREQYF.

This clonotype was counted only a few times. V and J are TRBV6-6 and TRBJ2-2, with 9 bases matching TRBD1. In germline, CDR1 is MNHNY, CDR2 SVGAGI (reference sequence). V lost 2 bases to trimming and J lost 7 bases; unmatched junction nucleotides: 11. The CDR3 totals 17 residues. The DNA of the CDR3 is TGTGCCAGCAGTTACACCTCGGGACAGGGAGAAAACGGGGAGCTGTTTTTT. Translation: CASSYTSGQGENGELFF.

This clonotype was recorded only once. The chain is built from TRBV6-2 or TRBV6-3 and TRBJ1-5, with 10 nucleotides matching TRBD1. Germline loops: CDR1 MNHEY, CDR2 SVGEGT. V dropped 2 bases and J dropped 3; count of bases not matched to a gene: 7. The CDR3 loop spans 17 amino acids. The CDR3 region is CASSYTPGQGNNQPQHF. DNA of the CDR3: TGTGCCAGCAGTTACACTCCGGGACAGGGGAACAATCAGCCCCAGCATTTT.

The rearrangement links TRBV29-1 to TRBJ2-7; no clear D. Germline-derived CDR1 and CDR2 are SQVTM and ANQGSEA. The CDR3 contains 13 residues. The DNA of the CDR3 is TGCAGTTTAAAGGACCTAAGCTCCTACGAGCAGTACTTC. Translation gives CSLKDLSSYEQYF.

As concerns this clonotype: A much larger clone lies a single base off, so this may be a read error. V is TRBV2 and J is TRBJ2-7; 8 bases map to TRBD1. Germline trimming cut 11 bases from V and 3 bases from J; bases unmatched to any gene: 9. The CDR3 has 13 residues. The germline gives CDR1 SNHLY, CDR2 FYNNEI. For the CDR3, the DNA is TGTGCCGGCACCGGACAGGGTTTCTACGAGCAGTACTTC. This gives the protein CAGTGQGFYEQYF.

The chain links TRBV10-3 to TRBJ2-5; 10 bases align to TRBD2. This CDR3 region has 15 residues. Germline CDR1 is ENHRY and CDR2 is SYGVKD. V dropped 4 bases and J dropped 1; count of bases not matched to a gene: 3. In nucleotides, the CDR3 is TGTGCCATCAGTGGGACTAGCGGCCCCCAAGAGACCCAGTACTTC. This translates into CAISGTSGPQETQYF.

The genes are TRBV25-1 and TRBJ1-3; no clear D gene. Trimming pared 9 bases from V and 0 bases from J, leaving 6 bases between. The germline CDR1 and CDR2 sequences are MGHDK and SYGVNS. The CDR3 loop spans 12 amino acids. CDR3 region: CASTASGNTIYF. The CDR3 DNA reads as TGTGCCAGTACAGCCTCTGGAAACACCATATATTTT.

The chain carries TRBV5-1 and TRBJ2-3; TRBD1 agrees at 10 bases. J gave up 4 bases and V 3 bases, and 5 bases lay outside the gene matches. Looked up from germline, CDR1 is SGHRS and CDR2 is YFSETQ. CDR3 length: 15 amino acids. In DNA, the CDR3 is TGCGCCAGCAGCTCCGAGGGGACAGGGGCAGATACGCAGTATTTT. Its translation: CASSSEGTGADTQYF.

The V and J genes are TRBV2 and TRBJ1-1, with D maybe TRBD1 (5 bases). This CDR3 has 14 amino acids. Germline V gene data show CDR1 as SNHLY and CDR2 as FYNNEI. V shed 11 bases and J shed 3 bases, with 19 bases lying between them. The CDR3: CAANPGLAYTEAFF. CDR3 DNA sequence: TGTGCCGCTAACCCGGGACTAGCGTACACTGAAGCTTTCTTT. Full variable domain (outside the CDR3, taken from reference TRBV2 and TRBJ1-1): EPEVTQTPSHQVTQMGQEVILRCVPISNHLYFYWYRQILGQKVEFLVSFYNNEISEKSEIFDDQFSVERPDGSNFTLKIRSTKLEDSAMYFCAANPGLAYTEAFFGQGTRLTVV.

The table lists this clonotype with many counts. Here the CDR3 reads CAISKTSGSVQETQYF. The DNA of the CDR3 is TGTGCCATCAGTAAGACTAGCGGGAGCGTGCAAGAGACCCAGTACTTC. The chain carries TRBV10-3 and TRBJ2-5; 12 positions match TRBD2. Germline V gene sequence: CDR1 ENHRY, CDR2 SYGVKD. The CDR3 spans 16 residues. Trimming cost V 5 bases and J 2 bases; bases outside gene matches: 6.

This sequence joins TRBV19 and TRBJ1-6, with D hard to call. Germline V gives CDR1 LNHDA, CDR2 SQIVND (reference sequence). This CDR3 spans 14 amino acids. The V gene lost 5 bases and the J gene lost 7 bases, with 12 bases spanning the gap. The CDR3 loop reads CASSPDLTNSPLHF. The CDR3 DNA sequence: TGTGCCAGTAGTCCCGACCTAACGAATTCACCCCTCCACTTT.

This clonotype has ten or more counts. V and J are TRBV5-8 and TRBJ1-6, with 7 bases fitting TRBD1. The V segment lost 4 bases and the J segment 5 bases; nucleotides outside the gene matches: 6. CDR3 length equals 15 residues. CDR1 and CDR2 (germline): SGHTS, YDEGEE. The CDR3 is CASSSWDSNNSPLHF. As DNA, the CDR3 is TGTGCCAGCAGCAGTTGGGACAGCAATAATTCACCCCTCCACTTT.

This clonotype appeared many times. The chain employs TRBV20-1 and TRBJ2-7; D remains ambiguous. CDR3 length: 12 residues. Germline V lookup: CDR1 DFQATT, CDR2 SNEGSKA (reference sequence). The germline V and J ends were trimmed by 3 bases and 0 bases, with 6 bases remaining between them. Written as DNA, the CDR3 is TGCAGTGCTAGGGACGTCTCCTACGAGCAGTACTTC. Translated: CSARDVSYEQYF.

This clonotype was detected only a few times. The chain carries TRBV5-4 and TRBJ2-7, with TRBD2 matching over 7 bases. The CDR3 runs to 15 residues. Germline assignment: CDR1 SGHNT and CDR2 YYREEE (reference sequence). The J segment lost 5 bases and the V segment lost 2 bases, leaving 10 bases of the junction unmatched. CDR3 sequence reads: CASSFKGGRSNEQYF. CDR3 coding DNA: TGTGCCAGCAGCTTTAAAGGCGGGAGAAGCAACGAGCAGTACTTC.

This chain links TRBV19 with TRBJ2-5; 9 bases are a match to TRBD1. With 6 bases clipped from V and 3 bases from J, the junction kept 11 bases outside the gene matches. The CDR3 totals 16 residues. Germline V gives CDR1 LNHDA, CDR2 SQIVND (reference sequence). CDR3 DNA: TGTGCCAGTAGCCTCAGCACGGGACAGGGTGAAGAGACCCAGTACTTC. Translated: CASSLSTGQGEETQYF. Using reference TRBV19 and TRBJ2-5 for the parts outside the CDR3, the full variable domain is DGGITQSPKYLFRKEGQNVTLSCEQNLNHDAMYWYRQDPGQGLRLIYYSQIVNDFQKGDIAEGYSVSREKKESFPLTVTSAQKNPTAFYLCASSLSTGQGEETQYFGPGTRLLVL.

This chain connects TRBV10-1 to TRBJ1-5; 11 bases are shared with TRBD1. This CDR3 contains 19 residues. The germline V gene encodes CDR1 WNHNN and CDR2 SYGVQD (reference sequence). Losses at the gene ends were 5 bases for V and 0 bases for J; bases not matched to a gene: 12. The CDR3 is CASSLLDRGPQYSNQPQHF. For the CDR3, the DNA is TGCGCCAGCAGTCTTCTGGACAGGGGGCCCCAATATAGCAATCAGCCCCAGCATTTT.

The V gene is TRBV20-1, the J gene TRBJ1-2; TRBD1 aligns across 12 bases. The CDR3 is 13 amino acids. Germline V CDR1 and CDR2: DFQATT, SNEGSKA (reference sequence). In DNA form, the CDR3 reads TGCGCCTCCCGGGACAGGGGGCCTCTAGGCTACACCTTC. Amino acid sequence: CASRDRGPLGYTF.

The chain combines TRBV6-5 with TRBJ1-5; D remains unclear. Trimming took off 5 bases at V and 4 bases at J, with 12 bases between the two ends. Germline CDR1 reads MNHEY; CDR2 reads SVGAGI. CDR3 size: 14 residues. In nucleotides, the CDR3 is TGTGCCAGCAGTCCACTCATACATAATCAGCCCCAGCATTTT. Its translation is CASSPLIHNQPQHF.

V gene TRBV11-2 combines with J gene TRBJ1-1; 10 nucleotides agree with TRBD1. The CDR3 spans 15 residues. Germline V CDR1 and CDR2: SGHAT, FQNNGV. V lost 1 base, J lost 5 bases, and 4 bases stayed unmatched. CDR3 in DNA: TGTGCCAGCAGCTTAGGTGGGACAGGGGAAACTGAAGCTTTCTTT. Protein product: CASSLGGTGETEAFF.

The chain couples TRBV4-1 to TRBJ1-1; D gene unclear. Germline V gene sequence: CDR1 MGHRA, CDR2 YSYEKL. V was clipped by 3 bases and J by 3 bases, with 5 bases between them. This CDR3 is built from 12 residues. CDR3 sequence: CASSQSYTEAFF. The DNA of the CDR3 is TGCGCCAGCAGCCAGTCGTACACTGAAGCTTTCTTT.

This clonotype was detected a few times. CDR3 in DNA: TGTGCCAGTGACAGAGATATTAATTCACCCCTCCACTTT. The encoded protein is CASDRDINSPLHF. This sequence joins TRBV2 and TRBJ1-6, with D maybe TRBD1 (5 bases). Germline V gene sequence: CDR1 SNHLY, CDR2 FYNNEI. V lost 9 bases and J 6 bases, leaving 12 bases between the germline ends. The CDR3 is 13 amino acids.